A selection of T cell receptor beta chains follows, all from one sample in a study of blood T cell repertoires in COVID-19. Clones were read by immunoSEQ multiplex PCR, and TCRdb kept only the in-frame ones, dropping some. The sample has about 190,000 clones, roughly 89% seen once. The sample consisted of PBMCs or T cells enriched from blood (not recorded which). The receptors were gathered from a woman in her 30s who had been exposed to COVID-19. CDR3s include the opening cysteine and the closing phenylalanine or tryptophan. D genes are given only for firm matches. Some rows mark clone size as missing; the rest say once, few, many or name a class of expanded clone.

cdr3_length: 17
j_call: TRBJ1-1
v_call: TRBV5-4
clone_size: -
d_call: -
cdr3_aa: CASSRPGVSMMNTEAFF
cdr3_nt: TGTGCCAGCAGCCGTCCAGGGGTTTCGATGATGAACACTGAAGCTTTCTTT

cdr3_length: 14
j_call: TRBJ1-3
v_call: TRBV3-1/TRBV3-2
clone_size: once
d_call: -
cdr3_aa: CASSQPGYGNTIYF
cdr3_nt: TGTGCCAGCAGCCAACCAGGGTACGGAAACACCATATATTTT

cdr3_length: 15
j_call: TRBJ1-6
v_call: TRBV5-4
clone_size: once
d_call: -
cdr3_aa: CASTLGSGRNSPLHF
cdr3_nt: TGTGCCAGCACCCTGGGCTCCGGGAGGAATTCACCCCTCCACTTT

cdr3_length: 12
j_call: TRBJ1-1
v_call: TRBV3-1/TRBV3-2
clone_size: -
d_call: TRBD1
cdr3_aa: CASSHDREKAFF
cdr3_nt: TGTGCCAGCAGCCACGACAGGGAAAAAGCTTTCTTT

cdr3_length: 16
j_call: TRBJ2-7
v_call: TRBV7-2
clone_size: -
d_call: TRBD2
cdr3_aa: CASSQTSGGAVYEQYF
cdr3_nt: TGTGCCAGCAGTCAGACTAGCGGGGGGGCTGTCTACGAGCAGTACTTC

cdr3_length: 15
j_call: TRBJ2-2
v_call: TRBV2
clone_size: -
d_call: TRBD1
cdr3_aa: CASSEETGLTGELFF
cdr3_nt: TGTGCCAGCAGTGAAGAGACAGGGCTCACCGGGGAGCTGTTTTTT

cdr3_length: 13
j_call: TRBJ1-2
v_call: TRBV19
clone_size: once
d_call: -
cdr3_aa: CASSIGRADGYTF
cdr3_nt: TGTGCCAGTAGTATAGGTCGAGCTGATGGCTACACCTTC

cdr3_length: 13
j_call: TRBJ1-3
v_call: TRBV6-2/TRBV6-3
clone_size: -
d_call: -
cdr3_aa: CASSLSAGNTIYF
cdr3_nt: TGTGCCAGCAGCCTTAGCGCGGGAAACACCATATATTTT

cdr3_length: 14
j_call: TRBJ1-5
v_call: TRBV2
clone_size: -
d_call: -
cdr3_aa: CASRSQGGNQPQHF
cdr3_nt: TGTGCCAGCAGATCCCAAGGGGGCAATCAGCCCCAGCATTTT

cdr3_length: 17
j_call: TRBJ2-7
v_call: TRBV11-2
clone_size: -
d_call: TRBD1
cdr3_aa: CASSSPAGTGVFYEQYF
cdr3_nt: TGTGCCAGCAGCTCCCCGGCCGGGACAGGGGTCTTCTACGAGCAGTACTTC

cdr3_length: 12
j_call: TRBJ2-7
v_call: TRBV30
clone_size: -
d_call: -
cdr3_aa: CAWKQGYDEQYF
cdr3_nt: TGTGCCTGGAAACAGGGTTATGACGAGCAGTACTTC

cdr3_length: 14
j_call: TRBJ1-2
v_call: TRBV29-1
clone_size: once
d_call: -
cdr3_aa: CSVERLVGVGGYTF
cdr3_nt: TGCAGCGTTGAACGGTTGGTCGGGGTGGGTGGCTACACCTTC

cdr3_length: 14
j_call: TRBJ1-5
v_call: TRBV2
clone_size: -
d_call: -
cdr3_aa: CASSELAGHQPQHF
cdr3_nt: TGTGCCAGCAGTGAATTGGCAGGGCATCAGCCCCAGCATTTT

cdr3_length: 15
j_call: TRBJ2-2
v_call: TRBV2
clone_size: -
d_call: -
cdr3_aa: CASIPKTANTGELFF
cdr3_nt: TGTGCCAGCATACCGAAGACAGCGAACACCGGGGAGCTGTTTTTT

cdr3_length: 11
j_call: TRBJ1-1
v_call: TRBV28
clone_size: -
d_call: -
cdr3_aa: CASSLLREAFF
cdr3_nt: TGTGCCAGCAGTTTATTGCGGGAAGCTTTCTTT

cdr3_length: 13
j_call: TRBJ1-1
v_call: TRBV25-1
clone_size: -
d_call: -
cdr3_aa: CASSVRRNTEAFF
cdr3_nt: TGTGCCAGCAGTGTACGGAGGAACACTGAAGCTTTCTTT

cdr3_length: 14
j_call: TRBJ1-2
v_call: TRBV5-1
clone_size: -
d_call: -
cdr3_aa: CASSPTRGIPGYTF
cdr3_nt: TGCGCCAGCAGCCCAACGAGGGGGATTCCTGGCTACACCTTC

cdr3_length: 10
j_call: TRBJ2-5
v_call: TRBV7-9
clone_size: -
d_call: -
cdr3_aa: CASSPTTQYF
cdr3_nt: TGTGCCAGCAGTCCTACGACCCAGTACTTC